This T cell receptor (beta chain) was observed in a study of shared clonotypes between healthy human individuals. Study observations and caveats: It was expected that sequencing depth would affect clonotype sharing among donors. Naive subsets usually exceeded memory subsets in estimated richness. Although depth was large, rarefaction showed that sequencing of the sorted subsets was incomplete.

Details on this clone: The antigen remains unidentified.

The ends were cut back, 0 bases at V and 2 bases at J, with 7 bases in the middle. The CDR3 is 14 residues long. Looked up from germline, CDR1 is SGDLS and CDR2 is YYNGEE. The assay was run at deep level. Sequenced by immunoSEQ multiplex PCR; TCRdb stores in-frame clones only, minus some. The table records 2.3 million or so clones, just over 90% of them present only once. The sequence derives from a man aged 18 to 29 in good health. Some clones in this sample may be carry-over from other donors' samples. V usage is TRBV9 and J usage is TRBJ2-3; the D gene is possibly TRBD1 (5 bases). Sequencing was done on a sample of naive CD4+ T cells from PBMCs. Subset specified: CD45RA+ positively selected. CDR3 in amino acids: CASSVVGDTDTQYF. For the CDR3, the DNA is TGTGCCAGCAGCGTAGTAGGGGACACAGATACGCAGTATTTT.